The T cell receptor beta chain under discussion was sequenced for a study of CD8 T cells in ankylosing spondylitis. This clonotype was seen repeatedly, ten times or more. TCRdb recomputed calls from the 5' RACE reads with MiXCR, one row per CDR3 protein. The repertoire includes fewer than 250,000 distinct CDR3 sequences, approximately 10% of them detected once, and about 3% sits in the top ten. V dropped 2 bases and J dropped 6; count of bases not matched to a gene: 11. The CDR3 consists of 17 residues. Germline lookup yields CDR1 SGHTA and CDR2 FQGNSA. The receptor was isolated from a male donor with ankylosing spondylitis or in good health (not recorded which). Specimen: blood, either unsorted or a sorted T cell fraction (not recorded which). The V gene is TRBV7-2, the J gene TRBJ2-1; 9 nucleotides agree with TRBD2. The CDR3 DNA reads TGTGCCAGCAGCTTAACCCCAACTAGCGGGTCCACCAATGAGCAGTTCTTC. It yields the protein CASSLTPTSGSTNEQFF.